This TCR beta chain was recovered during a study of cytomegalovirus exposure and HLA in healthy donors. PCR involved 60 Vbeta and 13 Jbeta primers. Assay used: immunoSEQ multiplex PCR; TCRdb lists only in-frame clones, some missing. The sample has a few hundred thousand clones; about 77% are singletons. This receptor was taken from a woman aged 25 to 45 in good health and CMV-seronegative. The sample comprised PBMCs.

CDR3 coding DNA: TGTGCCAGCACAATAACGGCCCAGCGGGGGGGCGATACGCAGTATTTT. It specifies CASTITAQRGGDTQYF. The V gene is TRBV7-8, the J gene TRBJ2-3; 10 nucleotides align to TRBD2. The CDR3 is 16 residues long. Germline loops: CDR1 SGHVS, CDR2 FQNEAQ. The J segment lost 6 bases and the V segment lost 7 bases, leaving 13 bases of the junction unmatched.